The 29 T cell receptor beta chains in this list originate from one sample, sequenced in a study of PD-1 blockade in mismatch repair-deficient tumors. Sequencing was performed with immunoSEQ multiplex PCR; in TCRdb, only in-frame clones are kept and a portion is missing. This table holds 120,000 or so clones, about 86% found once. The specimen was peripheral blood, collected 44 weeks after starting pembrolizumab. The receptors come from an adult with mismatch repair-deficient cancer.

V is TRBV13 and J is TRBJ1-2, with D hard to call. This CDR3 spans 14 amino acids. Germline V gene data show CDR1 as PRHDT and CDR2 as FYEKMQ (reference sequence). V was pared by 0 bases and J by 4 bases, with 9 bases between. CDR3 nucleotide sequence: TGTGCCAGCAGCTTAGGACGGCGCCCCTATGGCTACACCTTC. This translates into CASSLGRRPYGYTF.

This chain connects TRBV25-1 to TRBJ2-7; TRBD2 matches 8 bases. Germline assignment: CDR1 MGHDK and CDR2 SYGVNS. Trimming at V came to 3 bases and at J to 0 bases, leaving 4 bases not matched to a gene. The CDR3 sequence is 15 residues long. The CDR3 bases are TGTGCCAGCAGTGACCCTACTAGCGGCTCCTACGAGCAGTACTTC. This translates into CASSDPTSGSYEQYF.

The chain is built from TRBV19 and TRBJ2-3; the match to TRBD1 covers 8 bases. Per the germline V gene, CDR1 is LNHDA and CDR2 is SQIVND (reference sequence). The length of the CDR3 is 15 residues. V shed 6 bases and J 3 bases; nucleotides not matched to a gene: 8. CDR3 sequence: CASRETGGFTDTQYF. DNA of the CDR3: TGTGCCAGTAGGGAAACAGGGGGATTTACAGATACGCAGTATTTT.

The V call is TRBV5-1, the J call TRBJ2-1; D is perhaps TRBD1 or TRBD2 (6 bases each). This CDR3 has 16 residues. Trimming took off 4 bases at V and 0 bases at J, with 14 bases between the two ends. CDR1 SGHRS and CDR2 YFSETQ come from the germline V gene. CDR3 loop: CASSLGWGASYNEQFF. CDR3 nucleotides: TGCGCCAGCAGCCTTGGGTGGGGGGCCTCCTACAATGAGCAGTTCTTC.

The chain links TRBV7-2 to TRBJ2-1, with 7 bases matching TRBD1. V dropped 3 bases and J dropped 2; count of bases not matched to a gene: 4. This CDR3 comprises 15 residues. Germline CDR1 is SGHTA and CDR2 is FQGNSA. DNA of the CDR3: TGTGCCAGCAGCTTGTGGCAGGGGGCCTACAATGAGCAGTTCTTC. Its translation is CASSLWQGAYNEQFF.

The rearrangement links TRBV6-6 to TRBJ2-5; 11 nucleotides agree with TRBD2. The CDR3 is 15 residues long. J gave up 2 bases and V 6 bases, and 5 bases lay outside the gene matches. CDR1 and CDR2 from the germline V gene are MNHNY and SVGAGI (reference sequence). The CDR3 is CASSRTSGGQETQYF. The CDR3 DNA reads TGTGCCAGCAGCCGAACTAGCGGGGGACAAGAGACCCAGTACTTC.

This clone occurred a few times. The chain carries TRBV28 and TRBJ2-7; D unclear. V was pared by 6 bases and J by 4 bases, with 7 bases between. From germline, CDR1 is MDHEN and CDR2 SYDVKM. The CDR3 is made up of 11 amino acids. This chain's CDR3 is CASRHLYEQYF. The CDR3 nucleotides are TGTGCCAGCAGACATCTATACGAGCAGTACTTC.

This clone was observed a few times. The chain carries TRBV6-1 and TRBJ2-7; the D is unclear. This CDR3 region has 13 residues. Germline CDR1 reads MNHNS; CDR2 reads SASEGT. Deletions cut 4 bases from V and 4 bases from J, with 11 bases between. In nucleotides, the CDR3 is TGTGCCAGCAGTGTAAAGGACGGTTACGAGCAGTACTTC. Amino acids: CASSVKDGYEQYF.

The genes are TRBV11-2 and TRBJ2-3, with TRBD2 identical over 10 bases. The trim removed 3 bases at V and 2 bases at J, leaving 5 bases unmatched. The germline gives CDR1 SGHAT, CDR2 FQNNGV. There are 16 residues in the CDR3. The CDR3 coding sequence is TGTGCCAGCAGCTTTAGCGGGAGGCAATACACAGATACGCAGTATTTT. Residues: CASSFSGRQYTDTQYF.

The chain's CDR3 is CASSKSRGHSGANVLTF. CDR3 nucleotide sequence: TGTGCCAGCAGCAAAAGCAGGGGGCACTCTGGGGCCAACGTCCTGACTTTC. The chain uses TRBV21-1 and TRBJ2-6; the table gives TRBD1 as D, unverified against the DNA. TRBV21-1 is noted as a pseudogene. This CDR3 region has 17 residues.

This chain links TRBV5-1 with TRBJ2-2; D is unresolved. V was pared by 5 bases and J by 5 bases, with 4 bases between. Germline lookup yields CDR1 SGHRS and CDR2 YFSETQ. This CDR3 spans 11 amino acids. The CDR3 loop is CASRNTGELFF. The CDR3 DNA follows: TGCGCCAGCAGGAATACCGGGGAGCTGTTTTTT.

This chain uses TRBV13 with TRBJ2-1; possible D gene TRBD2, 6 bases. The CDR3 is made up of 13 amino acids. Germline V lookup: CDR1 PRHDT, CDR2 FYEKMQ (reference sequence). V was clipped by 2 bases and J by 10 bases, with 12 bases between them. This chain's CDR3 is CASSLIPGDEQFF. In DNA, the CDR3 is TGTGCCAGCAGCTTAATACCGGGGGACGAGCAGTTCTTC.

This chain links TRBV5-1 with TRBJ2-7; 7 nucleotides match TRBD2. Germline V gene lookup returns CDR1 SGHRS and CDR2 YFSETQ. The V segment lost 4 bases and the J segment 2 bases; nucleotides outside the gene matches: 9. This CDR3 has 15 amino acids. CDR3 nucleotides: TGCGCCAGCAGCCAAGAAGCGGGATTAACCTACGAGCAGTACTTC. It specifies CASSQEAGLTYEQYF.

The genes are TRBV7-9 and TRBJ2-1; maybe TRBD1 (6 bases). CDR3 length equals 11 residues. Germline loops: CDR1 SEHNR, CDR2 FQNEAQ (reference sequence). Trimming removed 7 bases from V and 9 bases from J, with 10 bases in between. Here the CDR3 DNA reads TGTGCCAGCACTCAGGGGAGTGAGCAGTTCTTC. Translating gives CASTQGSEQFF. The whole variable domain, remainder taken from reference TRBV7-9 and TRBJ2-1, is DTGVSQNPRHKITKRGQNVTFRCDPISEHNRLYWYRQTLGQGPEFLTYFQNEAQLEKSRLLSDRFSAERPKGSFSTLEIQRTEQGDSAMYLCASTQGSEQFFGPGTRLTVL.

V gene TRBV6-5 combines with J gene TRBJ2-7; D possibly corresponds to TRBD1 (6 bases). V was cut by 2 bases and J by 5 bases, with 16 bases left in between. The CDR3 length is 15 residues. CDR1 and CDR2 from the germline V gene are MNHEY and SVGAGI. This CDR3 reads CASSYVGTKVNEQYF. The DNA for the CDR3 is TGTGCCAGCAGTTACGTCGGGACAAAAGTTAACGAGCAGTACTTC.

V is TRBV4-3 and J is TRBJ2-3; D remains ambiguous. In germline, CDR1 is LGHNA, CDR2 YSLEER. Trimming stripped 0 bases from V and 5 bases from J, with 15 bases between. The CDR3 totals 16 residues. The CDR3 reads CASSQDSSGFGDTQYF. CDR3 coding DNA: TGCGCCAGCAGCCAAGATTCGTCGGGTTTTGGAGATACGCAGTATTTT.

The chain has TRBV6-1 and TRBJ2-7; possibly TRBD1 or TRBD2 for D (5 bases each). The germline V gene encodes CDR1 MNHNS and CDR2 SASEGT. V lost 5 bases to trimming and J lost 4 bases, with 15 bases between them. The CDR3 length is 14 residues. CDR3 loop: CASSTGTSLYEQYF. Here the CDR3 DNA reads TGTGCCAGCAGTACCGGGACCTCATTATACGAGCAGTACTTC.

A few counts support this clone. The rearrangement links TRBV5-1 to TRBJ2-7; TRBD1 agrees at 7 bases. CDR3 length: 16 residues. The V gene's germline CDR1 is SGHRS and CDR2 YFSETQ. The V segment lost 2 bases and the J segment 4 bases; nucleotides outside the gene matches: 12. In nucleotides, the CDR3 is TGCGCCAGCAGCTTTCTGGCCGGGACAGCAGAATACGAGCAGTACTTC. Protein sequence: CASSFLAGTAEYEQYF.

This sequence joins TRBV4-1 and TRBJ2-1, with D unclear. This CDR3 comprises 12 residues. Trimming pared 0 bases from V and 6 bases from J, leaving 3 bases between. Germline-derived CDR1 and CDR2 are MGHRA and YSYEKL. As DNA, the CDR3 is TGCGCCAGCAGCCAAGAACGCAATGAGCAGTTCTTC. It yields the protein CASSQERNEQFF.

This clone was found once. This chain uses TRBV28 with TRBJ2-7; D might be TRBD1 or TRBD2, each matching 5 bases. Germline loops: CDR1 MDHEN, CDR2 SYDVKM. The CDR3 is 15 amino acids. The germline V and J ends were trimmed by 4 bases and 3 bases, with 16 bases remaining between them. The CDR3 DNA reads as TGTGCCAGCAGTTGGGACCGGGCAGCCCGCTACGAGCAGTACTTC. This codes for CASSWDRAARYEQYF. Based on the CDR3 plus reference TRBV28 and TRBJ2-7, the full variable domain is DVKVTQSSRYLVKRTGEKVFLECVQDMDHENMFWYRQDPGLGLRLIYFSYDVKMKEKGDIPEGYSVSREKKERFSLILESASTNQTSMYLCASSWDRAARYEQYFGPGTRLTVT.

The chain combines TRBV6-5 with TRBJ2-1; 10 nucleotides match TRBD2. The germline V gene encodes CDR1 MNHEY and CDR2 SVGAGI. The CDR3 runs to 14 residues. After removal of 9 bases from V and 6 bases from J, the junction contained 8 bases not matched to a gene. The CDR3 DNA follows: TGTGCCAGGACCGGGACTAGCGTTCTCAATGAGCAGTTCTTC. This translates into CARTGTSVLNEQFF.

This chain uses TRBV7-8 with TRBJ2-1; 10 nucleotides line up with TRBD2. V dropped 8 bases and J dropped 7; count of bases not matched to a gene: 8. CDR1 SGHVS and CDR2 FQNEAQ come from the germline V gene. This CDR3 comprises 14 residues. In DNA, the CDR3 is TGTGCCAGCGGGCCGGGACTAGCGACGAATGAGCAGTTCTTC. This sequence encodes CASGPGLATNEQFF.

On this clone: Other DNA sequences within the sample encode an identical CDR3. V gene TRBV7-2 combines with J gene TRBJ2-7; D is unclear. Deletions cut 5 bases from V and 1 base from J, with 3 bases between. This CDR3 has 11 amino acids. Germline lookup yields CDR1 SGHTA and CDR2 FQGNSA. The CDR3 nucleotides are TGTGCCAGCAGCCCTTCCTACGAGCAGTACTTC. Translation gives CASSPSYEQYF.

There are a few counts of this clone. The gene calls are TRBV9 and TRBJ1-5, with a possible D match to TRBD1 (5 bases). V shed 0 bases and J shed 7 bases, with 14 bases lying between them. Germline CDR1 is SGDLS and CDR2 is YYNGEE. The CDR3 runs 15 residues. The CDR3 DNA is TGTGCCAGCAGCGTAGATCCAGGGTTGGGACAGCCCCAGCATTTT. The encoded protein is CASSVDPGLGQPQHF. Together with reference TRBV9 and TRBJ1-5, the CDR3 gives the full variable domain: DSGVTQTPKHLITATGQRVTLRCSPRSGDLSVYWYQQSLDQGLQFLIQYYNGEERAKGNILERFSAQQFPDLHSELNLSSLELGDSALYFCASSVDPGLGQPQHFGDGTRLSIL.

V is TRBV30 and J is TRBJ1-2; the match to TRBD1 covers 7 bases. The CDR3 sequence is 16 residues long. J was trimmed by 4 bases and V by 4 bases; bases with no gene match: 15. Germline V CDR1 and CDR2: GTSNPN, SVGIG (reference sequence). This chain's CDR3 is CAWIGPSGGRAYGYTF. The DNA of the CDR3 is TGTGCCTGGATCGGGCCCTCAGGGGGGAGGGCCTATGGCTACACCTTC.

The CDR3 DNA is TGTGCCATCAGGAGTGGGACTAGCGGAAACTTCACTGGGGCCAACGTCCTGACTTTC. Its translation is CAIRSGTSGNFTGANVLTF. V is TRBV10-3 and J is TRBJ2-6, with 11 bases matching TRBD2. The CDR3 has 19 amino acids. Germline V lookup: CDR1 ENHRY, CDR2 SYGVKD. Trimming at V came to 6 bases and at J to 2 bases, leaving 12 bases not matched to a gene.

This chain links TRBV5-4 with TRBJ1-2; no clear D gene. This CDR3 has 15 residues. V lost 3 bases, J lost 5 bases, and 17 bases lay in between. Germline lookup yields CDR1 SGHNT and CDR2 YYREEE (reference sequence). CDR3 loop: CASSSDPTVGYGYTF. DNA of the CDR3: TGTGCCAGCAGCTCGGACCCTACGGTTGGGTATGGCTACACCTTC.

This clone was found once. The rearrangement joins TRBV25-1 to TRBJ2-7, with 8 bases that match TRBD1. CDR1 is MGHDK and CDR2 is SYGVNS in the germline V gene. CDR3 length: 15 amino acids. V was pared by 6 bases and J by 3 bases, with 10 bases of the junction left unmatched. This CDR3 reads CASSPEDRDLYEQYF. Written as DNA, the CDR3 is TGTGCCAGCAGCCCTGAGGACAGGGATCTCTACGAGCAGTACTTC.

This clone showed up just a few times. This chain uses TRBV21-1 with TRBJ1-1. TRBV21-1 is a recognized pseudogene. The CDR3 is 11 amino acids. The CDR3 coding sequence is TGTGCCAGCAGCGGTTCAACTGAAGCTTTCTTT. Its translation: CASSGSTEAFF.